The 9 T cell receptor beta chains reported below all come from one sample, sequenced in a study of blood T cell repertoires in COVID-19. The method was immunoSEQ multiplex PCR; TCRdb's version includes in-frame clones alone and lacks a portion of them. This sample has some 490,000 clones, with 70% to 90% found just once. The sequencing sample was made of PBMCs or T cells enriched from blood (not recorded which). All receptors come from a woman aged 55-70 years who had recovered from COVID-19.

V usage is TRBV11-2 and J usage is TRBJ2-1, with 11 bases lining up with TRBD2. The CDR3 extends over 15 amino acids. Looked up from germline, CDR1 is SGHAT and CDR2 is FQNNGV. The junction had 8 bases not matched to a gene; V was cut back by 5 bases and J by 8 bases. The CDR3: CASSLSGGEMDEQFF. DNA for the CDR3: TGTGCCAGCAGCCTTAGCGGGGGGGAAATGGATGAGCAGTTCTTC.

V and J are TRBV2 and TRBJ2-1; D is possibly TRBD1 (6 bases). V lost 7 bases to trimming and J lost 14 bases, with 15 bases between them. The germline V gene encodes CDR1 SNHLY and CDR2 FYNNEI. The CDR3 has 11 amino acids. CDR3 protein: CASTRTAFKFF. The CDR3 DNA follows: TGTGCCAGCACAAGGACAGCGTTTAAGTTCTTC.

The chain employs TRBV19 and TRBJ1-4; TRBD1 matches at 9 bases. Trimming cost V 1 base and J 0 bases; bases outside gene matches: 3. Germline V CDR1 and CDR2: LNHDA, SQIVND (reference sequence). The CDR3 consists of 17 residues. CDR3 sequence (DNA): TGTGCCAGTAGTATAGCCGGACAGGGGACAACTAATGAAAAACTGTTTTTT. Translating it yields CASSIAGQGTTNEKLFF.

The gene calls are TRBV5-6 and TRBJ2-3, with D tentatively TRBD1 (5 bases). The CDR3 loop spans 15 amino acids. The germline V gene has CDR1 SGHDT and CDR2 YYEEEE. Trimming left V 0 bases short and J 5 bases short, with 13 bases between. As DNA, the CDR3 is TGTGCCAGCAGCTTGGAGTCAGGGTATCAAGATACGCAGTATTTT. Protein product: CASSLESGYQDTQYF.

The rearrangement uses TRBV30 and TRBJ1-4; 9 bases agree with TRBD1. The CDR3 is 13 residues long. CDR1 and CDR2 from the germline V gene are GTSNPN and SVGIG (reference sequence). V shed 6 bases, J shed 5 bases, and the junction held 4 bases outside the gene matches. The CDR3 DNA sequence: TGTGCCTGTGCCGGGACAGGGAATGAAAAACTGTTTTTT. Translated, it gives CACAGTGNEKLFF.

CDR3 region: CASSAPLSDEQFF. As DNA, the CDR3 is TGTGCCAGCAGCGCCCCTTTGAGCGATGAGCAGTTCTTC. This sequence joins TRBV9 and TRBJ2-1; D remains unclear. In germline, CDR1 is SGDLS, CDR2 YYNGEE. With 3 bases removed from V and 8 bases from J, the gap between germline ends came to 12 bases. This CDR3 is built from 13 residues.

This chain uses TRBV11-2 with TRBJ1-1; D may be TRBD1 (6 bases). Between the trimmed V and J ends, which lost 5 bases and 2 bases, there was a span of 12 bases. CDR3 length: 14 residues. From germline, CDR1 is SGHAT and CDR2 FQNNGV. CDR3 sequence (DNA): TGTGCCAGCAGCCCCAGGGGAGAAAACACTGAAGCTTTCTTT. This codes for CASSPRGENTEAFF.

The J gene is TRBJ2-1, the V gene TRBV27; 10 bases match TRBD2. Germline CDR1 reads MNHEY; CDR2 reads SMNVEV (reference sequence). The CDR3 contains 16 residues. The J segment lost 6 bases and the V segment lost 3 bases, leaving 8 bases of the junction unmatched. The CDR3 here is CASSFPSGGRRNEQFF. The CDR3 nucleotides read TGTGCCAGCAGTTTCCCTAGCGGGGGCCGCCGCAATGAGCAGTTCTTC.

The chain carries TRBV7-9 and TRBJ1-1; D might be TRBD1 (6 bases). CDR3 length equals 14 residues. The germline CDR1 and CDR2 sequences are SEHNR and FQNEAQ (reference sequence). V lost 5 bases, J lost 3 bases, and 13 bases lay in between. The CDR3 coding sequence is TGTGCCAGCAGCGTACAGGGCCACTACACTGAAGCTTTCTTT. Protein: CASSVQGHYTEAFF.